The clone carrying this T cell receptor beta chain was seen more than once but under ten times. Its target is not known. The record originates from a study of CD8 T cells in ankylosing spondylitis. The study's findings and limits: Several highly homologous variants made up a TCR beta motif, and this motif appeared characteristic of ankylosing spondylitis blood. Reportedly, significant enrichment of disease-linked clones occurred in matched ankylosing spondylitis synovial fluid. Certain motif variants had earlier been reported in reactive arthritis synovial fluid and blood.

Libraries for TCR beta were made by quantitative 5'-RACE with molecular barcodes. TCRdb reanalysed the 5' RACE reads using MiXCR and keeps one entry per CDR3 protein. This sample yields some 840,000 distinct CDR3 sequences, of which 12% are seen a single time; roughly 0.51% belongs to the top ten. Sample: blood, either unsorted or a sorted T cell fraction (not recorded which). The sequence derives from a male donor with ankylosing spondylitis.

CDR3 in amino acids: CASSPRARAYEQYF. CDR3 bases: TGTGCCAGCAGCCCGCGGGCCAGGGCCTACGAGCAGTACTTC. The chain joins TRBV7-9 to TRBJ2-7; D might be TRBD1 or TRBD2, each matching 5 bases. This CDR3 has 14 residues. Germline V gene data show CDR1 as SEHNR and CDR2 as FQNEAQ (reference sequence). V was trimmed by 5 bases and J by 2 bases, leaving 13 bases between them.